This T cell receptor (beta chain) was identified during a study of vaccination and CD4 T cells after COVID-19. The V end lost 3 bases, the J end lost 6 bases, and 12 bases lay between the germline ends. Per the germline V gene, CDR1 is MDHEN and CDR2 is SYDVKM. The CDR3 sequence is 14 residues long. Comments on this clonotype: Its target is unknown.

Sequencing of the DNA from cultured CD4+ T cells was carried out with the Oncomine TCR Beta short-read assay. One entry per CDR3 protein, called by TCRdb with MiXCR from the PCR reads. In the table there are around 10,000 distinct CDR3 sequences, about a third of which are singletons. The treatment is: approximately 10-day PBMC culture with coronavirus spike peptide pools or control peptides (ViraFEST assay). The chain combines TRBV28 with TRBJ1-5; perhaps TRBD1 as D (5 bases). The source material was CD4+ T cells from blood, cultured in vitro. This sequence was found in a human donor who had recovered from COVID-19. CDR3 bases: TGTGCCAGCAGTTTGTCGGGGGGTGGTCAGCCCCAGCATTTT. It translates to CASSLSGGGQPQHF.